This TCR beta chain was captured in a study of blood T cell repertoires in COVID-19. Study details: Italy, Spain and the United States were the sources of the convalescent and acute COVID-19 samples. From T cells, B-cell-depleted T cells, or PBMCs came the material, which was cDNA or gDNA.

Trimming stripped 1 base from V and 4 bases from J, with 9 bases between. In germline, CDR1 is SGHDT, CDR2 YYEEEE. The CDR3 loop spans 14 amino acids. This clone was detected once. Here immunoSEQ multiplex PCR was the method, and the copy in TCRdb shows in-frame clones only, minus some. The sample consists of 85,000 to 90,000 clones, about 88% of them appearing once. The chain employs TRBV5-6 and TRBJ2-1, with D maybe TRBD2 (6 bases). This receptor was taken from a woman of 80 years or more with active COVID-19. The material sequenced was peripheral blood. The CDR3 is CASSLPSEYNEQFF. CDR3 DNA: TGTGCCAGCAGCTTGCCTAGCGAATACAATGAGCAGTTCTTC.